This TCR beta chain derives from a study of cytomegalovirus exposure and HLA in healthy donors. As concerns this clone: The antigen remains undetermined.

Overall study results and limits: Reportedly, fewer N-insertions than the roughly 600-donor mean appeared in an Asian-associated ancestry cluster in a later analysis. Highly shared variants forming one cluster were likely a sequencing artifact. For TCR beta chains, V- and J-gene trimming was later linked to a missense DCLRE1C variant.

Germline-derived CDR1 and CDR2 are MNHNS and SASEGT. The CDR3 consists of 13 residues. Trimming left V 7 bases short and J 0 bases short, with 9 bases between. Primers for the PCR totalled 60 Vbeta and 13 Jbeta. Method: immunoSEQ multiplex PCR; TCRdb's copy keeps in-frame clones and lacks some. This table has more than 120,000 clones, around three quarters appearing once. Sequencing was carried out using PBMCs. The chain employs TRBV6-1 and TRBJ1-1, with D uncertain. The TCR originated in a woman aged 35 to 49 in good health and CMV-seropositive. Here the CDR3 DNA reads TGTGCCAGCACTCAGCGCATGAACACTGAAGCTTTCTTT. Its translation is CASTQRMNTEAFF.